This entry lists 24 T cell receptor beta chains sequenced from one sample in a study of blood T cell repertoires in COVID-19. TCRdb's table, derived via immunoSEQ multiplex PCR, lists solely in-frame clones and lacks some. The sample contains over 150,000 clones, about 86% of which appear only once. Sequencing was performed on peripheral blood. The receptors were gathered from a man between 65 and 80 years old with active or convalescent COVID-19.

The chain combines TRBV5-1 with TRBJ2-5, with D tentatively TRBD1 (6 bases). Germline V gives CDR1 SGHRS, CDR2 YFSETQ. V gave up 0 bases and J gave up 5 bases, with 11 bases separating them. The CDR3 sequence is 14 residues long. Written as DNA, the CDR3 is TGCGCCAGCAGCTTGGATACAGGGAAGGAGACCCAGTACTTC. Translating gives CASSLDTGKETQYF.

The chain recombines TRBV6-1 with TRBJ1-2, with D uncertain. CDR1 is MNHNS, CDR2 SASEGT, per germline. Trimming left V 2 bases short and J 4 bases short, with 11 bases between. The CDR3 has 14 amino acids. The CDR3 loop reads CASSEFSGVYGYTF. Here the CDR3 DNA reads TGTGCCAGCAGTGAATTTTCCGGTGTCTATGGCTACACCTTC.

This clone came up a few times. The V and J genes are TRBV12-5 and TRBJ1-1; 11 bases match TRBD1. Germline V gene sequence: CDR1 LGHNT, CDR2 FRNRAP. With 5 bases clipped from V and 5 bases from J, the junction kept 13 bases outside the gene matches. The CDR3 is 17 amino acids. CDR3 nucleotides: TGTGCTAGTGGTGCGGGACAGGGGGTTTGGAGTGGGACTGAAGCTTTCTTT. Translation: CASGAGQGVWSGTEAFF.

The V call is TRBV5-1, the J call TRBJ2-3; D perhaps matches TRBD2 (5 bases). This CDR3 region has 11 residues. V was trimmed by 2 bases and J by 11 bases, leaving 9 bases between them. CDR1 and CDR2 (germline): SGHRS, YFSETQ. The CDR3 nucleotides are TGCGCCAGCAGCTTCGGGGTACGGCAGTATTTT. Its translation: CASSFGVRQYF.

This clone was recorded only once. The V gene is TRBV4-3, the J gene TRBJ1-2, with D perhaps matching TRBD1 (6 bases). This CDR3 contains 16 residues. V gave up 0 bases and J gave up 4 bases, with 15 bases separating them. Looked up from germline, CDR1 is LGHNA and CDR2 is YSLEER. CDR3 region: CASSQESIQGPYGYTF. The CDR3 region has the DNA TGCGCCAGCAGCCAAGAATCGATCCAGGGGCCCTATGGCTACACCTTC.

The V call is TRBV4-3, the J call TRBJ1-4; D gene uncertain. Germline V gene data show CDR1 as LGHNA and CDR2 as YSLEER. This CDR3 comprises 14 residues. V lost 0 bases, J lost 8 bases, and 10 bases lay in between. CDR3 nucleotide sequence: TGCGCCAGCAGCCAAGAAACCCCTAGAGAAAAACTGTTTTTT. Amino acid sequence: CASSQETPREKLFF.

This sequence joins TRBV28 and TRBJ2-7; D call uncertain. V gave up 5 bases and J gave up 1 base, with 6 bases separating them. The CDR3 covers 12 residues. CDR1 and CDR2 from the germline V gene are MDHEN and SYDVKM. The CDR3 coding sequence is TGTGCCAGCAGTGTCCTATCCTACGAGCAGTACTTC. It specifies CASSVLSYEQYF.

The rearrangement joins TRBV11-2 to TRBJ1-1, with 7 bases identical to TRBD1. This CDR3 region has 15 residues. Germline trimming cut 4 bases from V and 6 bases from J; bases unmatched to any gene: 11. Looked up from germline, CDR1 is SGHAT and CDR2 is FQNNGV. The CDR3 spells CASSSRRTGTAEAFF. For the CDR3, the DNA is TGTGCCAGCAGCTCTCGGAGGACAGGTACCGCTGAAGCTTTCTTT.

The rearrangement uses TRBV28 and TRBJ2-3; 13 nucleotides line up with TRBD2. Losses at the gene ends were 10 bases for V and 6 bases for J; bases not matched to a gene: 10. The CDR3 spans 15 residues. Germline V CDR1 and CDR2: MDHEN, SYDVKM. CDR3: CATSLAGGPGDTQYF. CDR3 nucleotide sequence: TGTGCCACGTCACTAGCGGGAGGGCCTGGCGATACGCAGTATTTT.

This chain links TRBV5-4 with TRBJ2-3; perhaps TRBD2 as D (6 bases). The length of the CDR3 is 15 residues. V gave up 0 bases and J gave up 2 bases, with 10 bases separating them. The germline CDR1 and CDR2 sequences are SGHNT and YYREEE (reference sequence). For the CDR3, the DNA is TGTGCCAGCAGCTTGGGCGGGGCACACACAGATACGCAGTATTTT. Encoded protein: CASSLGGAHTDTQYF.

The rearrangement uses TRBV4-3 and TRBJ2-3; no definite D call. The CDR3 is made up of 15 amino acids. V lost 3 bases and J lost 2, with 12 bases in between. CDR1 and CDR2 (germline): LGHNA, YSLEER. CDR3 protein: CASSQSRRSTDTQYF. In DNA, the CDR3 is TGCGCCAGCAGCCAGAGTCGGCGGTCCACAGATACGCAGTATTTT.

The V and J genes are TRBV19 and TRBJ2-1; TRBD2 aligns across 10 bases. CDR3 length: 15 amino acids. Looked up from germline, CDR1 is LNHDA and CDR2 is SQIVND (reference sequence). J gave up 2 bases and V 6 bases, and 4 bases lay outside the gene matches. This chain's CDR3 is CASRRGLAAYNEQFF. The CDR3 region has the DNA TGTGCCAGTAGACGAGGACTAGCGGCCTACAATGAGCAGTTCTTC.

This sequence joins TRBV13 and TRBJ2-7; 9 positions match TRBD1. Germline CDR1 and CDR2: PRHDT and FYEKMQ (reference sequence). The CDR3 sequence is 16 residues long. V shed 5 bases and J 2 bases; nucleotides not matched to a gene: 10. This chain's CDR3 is CASSPQKTGGTYEQYF. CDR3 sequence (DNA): TGTGCCAGCAGCCCCCAAAAGACAGGGGGGACCTACGAGCAGTACTTC.

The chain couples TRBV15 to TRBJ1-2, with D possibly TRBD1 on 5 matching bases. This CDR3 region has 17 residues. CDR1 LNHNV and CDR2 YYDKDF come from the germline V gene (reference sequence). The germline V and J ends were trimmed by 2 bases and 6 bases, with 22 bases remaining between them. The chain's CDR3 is CATSRTREMLRVDGYTF. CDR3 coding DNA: TGTGCCACCAGCAGAACCAGGGAAATGTTAAGAGTAGATGGCTACACCTTC.

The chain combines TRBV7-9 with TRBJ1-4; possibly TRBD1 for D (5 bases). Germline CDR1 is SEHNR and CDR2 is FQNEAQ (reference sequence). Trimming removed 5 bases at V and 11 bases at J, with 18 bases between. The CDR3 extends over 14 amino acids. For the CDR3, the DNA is TGTGCCAGCAGCACCCGGTGGGACTCGGTTAAACTGTTTTTT. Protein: CASSTRWDSVKLFF. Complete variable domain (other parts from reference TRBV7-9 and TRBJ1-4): DTGVSQNPRHKITKRGQNVTFRCDPISEHNRLYWYRQTLGQGPEFLTYFQNEAQLEKSRLLSDRFSAERPKGSFSTLEIQRTEQGDSAMYLCASSTRWDSVKLFFGSGTQLSVL.

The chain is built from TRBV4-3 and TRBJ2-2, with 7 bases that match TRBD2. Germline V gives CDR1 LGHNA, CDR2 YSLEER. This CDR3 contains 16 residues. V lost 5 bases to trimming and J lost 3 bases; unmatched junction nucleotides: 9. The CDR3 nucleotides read TGCGCCAGCAGCGGGGGGGTCGGGAGTGACACCGGGGAGCTGTTTTTT. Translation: CASSGGVGSDTGELFF.

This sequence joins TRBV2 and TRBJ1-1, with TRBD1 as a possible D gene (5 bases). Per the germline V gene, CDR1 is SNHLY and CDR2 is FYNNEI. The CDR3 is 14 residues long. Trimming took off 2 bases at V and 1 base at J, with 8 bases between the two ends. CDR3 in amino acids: CASSERRGNTEAFF. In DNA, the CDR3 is TGTGCCAGCAGTGAAAGGAGGGGGAACACTGAAGCTTTCTTT.

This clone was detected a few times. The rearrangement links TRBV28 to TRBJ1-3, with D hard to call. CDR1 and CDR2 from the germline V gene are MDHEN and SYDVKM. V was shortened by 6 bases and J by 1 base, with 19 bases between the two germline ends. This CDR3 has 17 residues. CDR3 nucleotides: TGTGCCAGCAGCTCCCGACCGGGGAAAGAATCTGGAAACACCATATATTTT. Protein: CASSSRPGKESGNTIYF.

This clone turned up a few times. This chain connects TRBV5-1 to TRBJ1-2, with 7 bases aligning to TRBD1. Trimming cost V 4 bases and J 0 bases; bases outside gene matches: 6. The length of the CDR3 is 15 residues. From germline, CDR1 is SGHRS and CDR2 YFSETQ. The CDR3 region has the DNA TGCGCCAGCAGCGTGACAGGGTCTACTAACTATGGCTACACCTTC. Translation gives CASSVTGSTNYGYTF.

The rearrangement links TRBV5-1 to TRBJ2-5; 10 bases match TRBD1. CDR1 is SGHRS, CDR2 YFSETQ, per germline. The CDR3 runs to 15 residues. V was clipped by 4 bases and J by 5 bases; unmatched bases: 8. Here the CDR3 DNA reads TGCGCCAGCAGCCCTGGGACAGGGGTCGGGGAGACCCAGTACTTC. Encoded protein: CASSPGTGVGETQYF. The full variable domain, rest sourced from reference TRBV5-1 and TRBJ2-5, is KAGVTQTPRYLIKTRGQQVTLSCSPISGHRSVSWYQQTPGQGLQFLFEYFSETQRNKGNFPGRFSGRQFSNSRSEMNVSTLELGDSALYLCASSPGTGVGETQYFGPGTRLLVL.

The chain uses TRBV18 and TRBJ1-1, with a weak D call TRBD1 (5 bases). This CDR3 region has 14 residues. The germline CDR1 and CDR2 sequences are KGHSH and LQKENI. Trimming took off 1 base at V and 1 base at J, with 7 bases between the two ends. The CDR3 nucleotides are TGTGCCAGCTCACCACTGGACACGAACACTGAAGCTTTCTTT. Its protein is CASSPLDTNTEAFF.

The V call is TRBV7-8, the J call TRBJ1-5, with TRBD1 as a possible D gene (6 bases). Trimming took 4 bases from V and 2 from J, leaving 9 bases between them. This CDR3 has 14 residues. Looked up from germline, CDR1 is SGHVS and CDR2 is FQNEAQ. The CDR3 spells CASSSKGGNQPQHF. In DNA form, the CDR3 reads TGTGCCAGCAGCTCAAAGGGGGGCAATCAGCCCCAGCATTTT.

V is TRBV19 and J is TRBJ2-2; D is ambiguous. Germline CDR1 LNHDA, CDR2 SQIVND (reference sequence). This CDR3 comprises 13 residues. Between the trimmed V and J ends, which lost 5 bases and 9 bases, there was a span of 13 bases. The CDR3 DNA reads TGTGCCAGTAGTCCCCCCACGGTTCGGGAGCTGTTTTTT. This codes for CASSPPTVRELFF.

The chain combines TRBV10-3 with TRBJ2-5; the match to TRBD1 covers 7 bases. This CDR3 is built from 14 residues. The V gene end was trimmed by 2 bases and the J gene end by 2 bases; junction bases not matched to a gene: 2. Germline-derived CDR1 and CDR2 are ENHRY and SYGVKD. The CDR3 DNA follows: TGTGCCATCAGTGAGCGGGGACAGCAAGAGACCCAGTACTTC. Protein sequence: CAISERGQQETQYF.